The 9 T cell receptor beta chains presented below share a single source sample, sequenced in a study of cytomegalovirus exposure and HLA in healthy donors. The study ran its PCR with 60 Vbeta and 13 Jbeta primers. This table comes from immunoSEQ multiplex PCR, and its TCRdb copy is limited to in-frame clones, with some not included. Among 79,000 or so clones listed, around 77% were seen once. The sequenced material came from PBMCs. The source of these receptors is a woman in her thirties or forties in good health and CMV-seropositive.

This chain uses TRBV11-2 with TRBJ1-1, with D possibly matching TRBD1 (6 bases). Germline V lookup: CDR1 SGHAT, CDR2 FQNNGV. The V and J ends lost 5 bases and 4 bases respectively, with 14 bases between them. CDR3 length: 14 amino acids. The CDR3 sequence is CASSLLQGSTEAFF. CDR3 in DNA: TGTGCCAGCAGCCTCTTACAGGGTAGCACTGAAGCTTTCTTT.

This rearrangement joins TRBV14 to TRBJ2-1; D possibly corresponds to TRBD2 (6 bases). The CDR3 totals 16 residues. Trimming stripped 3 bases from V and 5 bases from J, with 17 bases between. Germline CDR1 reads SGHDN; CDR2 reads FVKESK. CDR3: CASSHGLKAINNEQFF. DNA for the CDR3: TGTGCCAGCAGCCACGGACTAAAAGCGATTAACAATGAGCAGTTCTTC.

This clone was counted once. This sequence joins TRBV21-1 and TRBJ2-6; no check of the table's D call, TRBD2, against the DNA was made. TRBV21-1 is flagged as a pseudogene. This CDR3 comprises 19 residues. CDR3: CASSKRGVAGVLGANVLTF. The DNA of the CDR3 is TGTGCCAGCAGCAAAAGGGGAGTAGCGGGGGTACTTGGGGCCAACGTCCTGACTTTC.

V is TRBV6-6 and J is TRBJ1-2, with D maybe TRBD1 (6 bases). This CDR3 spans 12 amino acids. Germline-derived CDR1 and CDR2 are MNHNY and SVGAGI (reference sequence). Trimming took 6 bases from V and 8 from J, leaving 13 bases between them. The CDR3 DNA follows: TGTGCCAGCAGCCCAGGTGACAGGGGCTACACCTTC. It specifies CASSPGDRGYTF.

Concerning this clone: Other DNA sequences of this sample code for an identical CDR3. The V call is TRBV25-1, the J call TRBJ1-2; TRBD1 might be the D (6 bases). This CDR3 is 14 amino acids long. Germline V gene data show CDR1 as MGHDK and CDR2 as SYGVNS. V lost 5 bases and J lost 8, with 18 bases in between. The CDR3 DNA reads TGTGCCAGCAGTAAATCTGCACAGGGCGGCGGCTACACCTTC. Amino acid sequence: CASSKSAQGGGYTF.

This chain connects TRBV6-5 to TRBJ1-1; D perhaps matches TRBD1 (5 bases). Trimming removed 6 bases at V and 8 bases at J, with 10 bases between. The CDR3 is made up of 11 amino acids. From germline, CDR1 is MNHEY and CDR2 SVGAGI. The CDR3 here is CASRNRIEAFF. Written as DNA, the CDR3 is TGTGCCAGCAGAAACAGGATCGAAGCTTTCTTT.

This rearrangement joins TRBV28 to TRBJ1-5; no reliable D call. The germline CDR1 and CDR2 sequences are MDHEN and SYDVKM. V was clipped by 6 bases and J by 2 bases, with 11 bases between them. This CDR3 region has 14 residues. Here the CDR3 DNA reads TGTGCCAGCAGCGTCCGAGGGCGCAATCAGCCCCAGCATTTT. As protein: CASSVRGRNQPQHF.

CDR3: CAWSHRVHQPQHF. Here the CDR3 DNA reads TGTGCCTGGAGTCACAGGGTTCATCAGCCCCAGCATTTT. V is TRBV30 and J is TRBJ1-5, with D perhaps matching TRBD1 (6 bases). V was cut by 2 bases and J by 5 bases, with 10 bases left in between. The CDR3 has 13 residues. The V gene's germline CDR1 is GTSNPN and CDR2 SVGIG (reference sequence).

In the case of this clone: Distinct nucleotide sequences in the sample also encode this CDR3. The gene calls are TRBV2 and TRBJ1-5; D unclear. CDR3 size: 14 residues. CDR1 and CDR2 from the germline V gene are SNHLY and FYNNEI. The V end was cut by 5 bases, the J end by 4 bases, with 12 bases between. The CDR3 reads CASSSRGLNQPQHF. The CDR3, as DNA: TGTGCCAGCAGTTCCCGGGGTCTAAATCAGCCCCAGCATTTT.